This entry is about one TCR beta chain. This entry comes from a study of T cells after yellow fever vaccination. Background on the study: Preparation of fractions with low cell numbers was performed using SMART-Seq v4 Ultra Low Input.

TCRdb analysed the 5' RACE reads with MiXCR anew, one entry per CDR3 protein. The sample includes 80,000 to 100,000 distinct CDR3 sequences, 5.8% of them seen just once. Trimming shortened V by 0 bases and J by 3 bases, and 12 bases separated the two germline ends. Germline-derived CDR1 and CDR2 are KGHSH and LQKENI. There are 16 residues in the CDR3. The TCR originated in a man between 18 and 29 years old who received the YFV17D yellow fever vaccine. The chain couples TRBV18 to TRBJ1-5; a possible D gene is TRBD1 (6 bases). The sample consisted of CD8+ T cells sorted from PBMCs, taken 10 days after the yellow fever booster vaccination. The CDR3 region has the DNA TGTGCCAGCTCACCACCCTCGGACAGCTCCAATCAGCCCCAGCATTTT. Its translation: CASSPPSDSSNQPQHF.